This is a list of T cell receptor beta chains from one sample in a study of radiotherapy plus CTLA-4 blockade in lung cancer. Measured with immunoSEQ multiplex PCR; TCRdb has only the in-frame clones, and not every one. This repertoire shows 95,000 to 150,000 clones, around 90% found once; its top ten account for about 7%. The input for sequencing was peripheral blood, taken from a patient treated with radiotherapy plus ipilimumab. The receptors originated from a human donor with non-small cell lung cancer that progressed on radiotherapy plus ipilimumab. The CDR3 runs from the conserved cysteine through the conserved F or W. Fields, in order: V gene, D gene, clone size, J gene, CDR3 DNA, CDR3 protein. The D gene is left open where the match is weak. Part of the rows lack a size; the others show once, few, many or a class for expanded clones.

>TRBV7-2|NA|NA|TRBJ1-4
TGTGCCAGCAGCTTAGTAAAGACAGACACGAATGAAAAACTGTTTTTT
CASSLVKTDTNEKLFF
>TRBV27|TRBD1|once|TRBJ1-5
TGTGCCAGCAGTACAGGGGGGAGCAATCAGCCCCAGCATTTT
CASSTGGSNQPQHF
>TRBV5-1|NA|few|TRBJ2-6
TGCGCCAGCAGCTTGGCAGGGGGGGCAAGCCTTATCCCTGGGGCCAACGTCCTGACTTTC
CASSLAGGASLIPGANVLTF
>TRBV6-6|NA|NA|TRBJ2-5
TGTGCCAGCAGCGGAGAGACCCAGTACTTC
CASSGETQYF
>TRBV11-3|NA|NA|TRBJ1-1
TGTGCCAGCAGCCCAGGGACGGGTGAAGCTTTCTTT
CASSPGTGEAFF
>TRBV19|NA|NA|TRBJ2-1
TGTGCCAGTAGTATTGGGCTAGTCGACAATGAGCAGTTCTTC
CASSIGLVDNEQFF
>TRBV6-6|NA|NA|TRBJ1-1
TGTGCCAGCAAAACCGGGAACACTGAAGCTTTCTTT
CASKTGNTEAFF
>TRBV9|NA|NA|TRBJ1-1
TGTGCCAGCAGCGCCCCCACGGGGGCTGAAGCTTTCTTT
CASSAPTGAEAFF
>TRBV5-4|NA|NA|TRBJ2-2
TGTGCCAGCAGCTTCGGCTCGGGAAACACCGGGGAGCTGTTTTTT
CASSFGSGNTGELFF
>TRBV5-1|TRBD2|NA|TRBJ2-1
TGCGCCAGCAGCGTGCGACTAGCGGGAGTTCTAAATGAGCAGTTCTTC
CASSVRLAGVLNEQFF
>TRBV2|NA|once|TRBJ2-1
TGTGCCAGCAGAAGGCTAGGGGATGAGCAGTTCTTC
CASRRLGDEQFF
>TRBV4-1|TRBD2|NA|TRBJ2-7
TGCGCCAGCAGCCAAGATGGTGAGGCGGCGGGAGTGGACAACGAGCAGTACTTC
CASSQDGEAAGVDNEQYF
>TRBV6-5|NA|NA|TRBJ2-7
TGTGCCAGCACCTTCCTTTCAGGGTTTGGGTACGAGCAGTACTTC
CASTFLSGFGYEQYF
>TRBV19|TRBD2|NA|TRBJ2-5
TGTGCCAGTAGTCGCCTCGGGGGGGAGACCCAGTACTTC
CASSRLGGETQYF
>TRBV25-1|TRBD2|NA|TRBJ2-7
TGTGCCAGCAGTGACGTCCGGGAGGGCCGGGGCTACGAGCAGTACTTC
CASSDVREGRGYEQYF
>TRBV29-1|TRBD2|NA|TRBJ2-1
TGCAGCGCCCTTAGCGGGAGGGTCAATGAGCAGTTCTTC
CSALSGRVNEQFF
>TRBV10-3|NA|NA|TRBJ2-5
TGTGCCATCAGTGGTGGCGGAGAGACCCAGTACTTC
CAISGGGETQYF
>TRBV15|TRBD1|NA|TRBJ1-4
TGTGCCACCAGCGGGGGGACAGGGGGCTGGGAAAAACTGTTTTTT
CATSGGTGGWEKLFF
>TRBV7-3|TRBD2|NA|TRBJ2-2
TGTGCCAGCAGCTTAAACCCCGTGGGACTAGCGGGAGTACCCCACGCCGGGGAGCTGTTTTTT
CASSLNPVGLAGVPHAGELFF
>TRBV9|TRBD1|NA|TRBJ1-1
TGTGCCAGCAGCCCCCGGGACAGTAACACTGAAGCTTTCTTT
CASSPRDSNTEAFF
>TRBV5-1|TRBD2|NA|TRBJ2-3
TGCGCCAGCAACGGACTAGCGGGATTCACAGATACGCAGTATTTT
CASNGLAGFTDTQYF
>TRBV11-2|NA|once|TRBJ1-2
TGTGCCAGCAGCTTAGAAGGTTCCGACTACACCTTC
CASSLEGSDYTF
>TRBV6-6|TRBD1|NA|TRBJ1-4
TGTGCCAGCAGTTCGACAGGGCCAAATGAAAAACTGTTTTTT
CASSSTGPNEKLFF
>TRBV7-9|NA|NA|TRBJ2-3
TGTGCCAGCAGTTCGCGCCTAACCCTTCCCGATACGCAGTATTTT
CASSSRLTLPDTQYF
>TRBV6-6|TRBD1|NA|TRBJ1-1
TGTGCCAGCAGTTACGCACAGGGGGGCACTGAAGCTTTCTTT
CASSYAQGGTEAFF
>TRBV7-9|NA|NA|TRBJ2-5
TGTGCCAGCAGCAAGGGATCGCCCCAAGAGACCCAGTACTTC
CASSKGSPQETQYF
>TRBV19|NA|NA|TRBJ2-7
TGTGCCAGTAGCACAGGGTACGAGCAGTACTTC
CASSTGYEQYF
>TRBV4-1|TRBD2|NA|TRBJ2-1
TGCGCCAGCAGCCATGAAGGGCTAGCGGGAGAGGAGCAGTTCTTC
CASSHEGLAGEEQFF
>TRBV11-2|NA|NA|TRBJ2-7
TGTGCCAGCAGCTTAGAGGTGTACTACGAGCAGTACTTC
CASSLEVYYEQYF
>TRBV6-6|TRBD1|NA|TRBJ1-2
TGTGCCAGCACCAGTCCAGACAGGGGGGACTATGGCTACACCTTC
CASTSPDRGDYGYTF
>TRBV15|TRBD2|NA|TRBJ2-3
TGTGCCACCAGACTGGCGGGAGAGACAGATACGCAGTATTTT
CATRLAGETDTQYF
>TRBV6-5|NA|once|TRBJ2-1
TGTGCCAGCACTCTCCTCCATGAGCAGTTCTTC
CASTLLHEQFF